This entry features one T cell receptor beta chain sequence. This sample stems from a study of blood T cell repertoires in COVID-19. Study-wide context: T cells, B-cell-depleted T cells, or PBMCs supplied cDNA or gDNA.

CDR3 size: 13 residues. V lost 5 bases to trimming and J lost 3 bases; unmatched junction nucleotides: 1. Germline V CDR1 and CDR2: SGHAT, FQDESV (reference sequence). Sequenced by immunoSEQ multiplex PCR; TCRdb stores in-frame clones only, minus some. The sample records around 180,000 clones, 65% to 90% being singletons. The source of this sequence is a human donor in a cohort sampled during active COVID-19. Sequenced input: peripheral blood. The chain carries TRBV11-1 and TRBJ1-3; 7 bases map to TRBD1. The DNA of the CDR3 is TGTGCCAGCAGCACAGGGGTTGGAAACACCATATATTTT. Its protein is CASSTGVGNTIYF.